This entry lists 11 T cell receptor beta chains sequenced from one sample in a study of Graves' ophthalmopathy and Graves' hyperthyroidism. RNA transcripts were the source from which TCR beta CDR3 regions were amplified. Investigators did first-round RT-PCR with HTBI primers, then second-round multiplex PCR. One entry per CDR3 protein, called by TCRdb with MiXCR from the multiplex PCR reads. The repertoire consists of around 670,000 distinct CDR3 sequences, with around 40% occurring once and the leading ten covering 44%. Sequenced input: peripheral blood. Receptors originate from an adult man with Graves' ophthalmopathy.

This clonotype was found a few times. The chain is built from TRBV12-3 or TRBV12-4 and TRBJ1-2, with 10 nucleotides matching TRBD1. The CDR3 totals 15 residues. V was pared by 4 bases and J by 3 bases, with 5 bases of the junction left unmatched. CDR3 region: CASSYPGQGDYGYTF. The CDR3 DNA follows: TGTGCCAGCAGTTACCCAGGACAGGGGGACTATGGCTACACCTTC.

This clonotype was recorded at least ten times. The chain employs TRBV11-2 and TRBJ1-6, with D perhaps TRBD1 (5 bases). V shed 1 base and J shed 6 bases, with 7 bases lying between them. The CDR3 is 14 residues long. Germline CDR1 is SGHAT and CDR2 is FQNNGV. The CDR3 DNA reads TGTGCCAGCAGCTTAGGGGGCACTAATTCACCCCTCCACTTT. It is translated as CASSLGGTNSPLHF.

A few counts support this clonotype. The J gene is TRBJ1-2, the V gene TRBV6-6, with D maybe TRBD1 (5 bases). Germline V gene lookup returns CDR1 MNHNY and CDR2 SVGAGI (reference sequence). The V end lost 8 bases, the J end lost 8 bases, and 15 bases lay between the germline ends. CDR3 length equals 12 residues. The chain's CDR3 is CASSYRGEGYTF. CDR3 DNA: TGTGCCAGCTCGTACCGGGGGGAAGGCTACACCTTC.

This clonotype turned up a few times. The chain joins TRBV7-9 to TRBJ2-7; D may be TRBD2 (6 bases). The CDR3 loop spans 16 amino acids. Trimming left V 1 base short and J 6 bases short, with 19 bases between. Germline V gene data show CDR1 as SEHNR and CDR2 as FQNEAQ (reference sequence). CDR3 sequence reads: CASSLEGTSPSTEQYF. The CDR3 DNA is TGTGCCAGCAGCTTAGAAGGGACTTCACCAAGTACCGAGCAGTACTTC. Full variable domain (rest looked up from reference TRBV7-9 and TRBJ2-7): DTGVSQNPRHKITKRGQNVTFRCDPISEHNRLYWYRQTLGQGPEFLTYFQNEAQLEKSRLLSDRFSAERPKGSFSTLEIQRTEQGDSAMYLCASSLEGTSPSTEQYFGPGTRLTVT.

This chain connects TRBV29-1 to TRBJ2-3; 7 positions match TRBD1. This CDR3 has 14 residues. V was clipped by 7 bases and J by 4 bases; unmatched bases: 11. Germline CDR1 SQVTM, CDR2 ANQGSEA. In DNA form, the CDR3 reads TGCAGCGCTAAGACAGGGTTATGGGCAGATACGCAGTATTTT. Translating gives CSAKTGLWADTQYF.

The CDR3 spells CASSLASGVNQPQYF. The CDR3 coding sequence is TGTGCCAGCAGCTTAGCGTCGGGGGTTAATCAGCCCCAGTACTTC. The V call is TRBV7-9, the J call TRBJ2-5, with TRBD2 as a possible D gene (6 bases). CDR1 and CDR2 (germline): SEHNR, FQNEAQ (reference sequence). This CDR3 has 15 residues. V dropped 0 bases and J dropped 9 bases, with 17 bases sitting between them. Full variable domain (rest looked up from reference TRBV7-9 and TRBJ2-5): DTGVSQNPRHKITKRGQNVTFRCDPISEHNRLYWYRQTLGQGPEFLTYFQNEAQLEKSRLLSDRFSAERPKGSFSTLEIQRTEQGDSAMYLCASSLASGVNQPQYFGPGTRLLVL.

This clonotype was observed once. Sequence at one end of the junction differs from germline and may be a read error. This chain joins TRBV10-3 and TRBJ2-7; D might be TRBD1 or TRBD2, each matching 6 bases. Germline CDR1 ENHRY, CDR2 SYGVKD. The CDR3 extends over 16 amino acids. This CDR3 reads CASSYSRGEASYEQYF. In DNA form, the CDR3 reads TGTGCCAGCAGTTACTCGAGGGGGGAGGCCTCCTACGAGCAGTACTTC.

As for this clonotype: The junction does not match germline at one end; this may be a read error. CDR3: CASSSQGDYNQPQHF. For the CDR3, the DNA is TGTGCCAGCAGTTCTCAGGGGGACTACAATCAGCCCCAGCATTTT. The rearrangement links TRBV24-1 to TRBJ1-5, with 7 bases lining up with TRBD1. Germline lookup yields CDR1 KGHDR and CDR2 SFDVKD. This CDR3 is 15 amino acids long.

A remark on this clonotype: Being one base from a much bigger clone, this may be a read error. This CDR3 is CSVEGYNQETQYF. The CDR3, as DNA: TGCAGCGTTGAGGGGTATAACCAAGAGACCCAGTACTTC. V gene TRBV29-1 combines with J gene TRBJ2-5; D is unresolved. Germline loops: CDR1 SQVTM, CDR2 ANQGSEA. The CDR3 loop spans 13 amino acids. Trimming removed 3 bases from V and 0 bases from J, with 8 bases in between. Filled out from reference TRBV29-1 and TRBJ2-5, the complete variable domain reads SAVISQKPSRDICQRGTSLTIQCQVDSQVTMMFWYRQQPGQSLTLIATANQGSEATYESGFVIDKFPISRPNLTFSTLTVSNMSPEDSSIYLCSVEGYNQETQYFGPGTRLLVL.

The rearrangement uses TRBV5-8 and TRBJ2-7; D unclear. This CDR3 comprises 13 residues. V was cut by 3 bases and J by 0 bases, with 7 bases left in between. Germline V CDR1 and CDR2: SGHTS, YDEGEE. DNA of the CDR3: TGTGCCAGCAGCTGGTGGGGCTCCTACGAGCAGTACTTC. Its translation: CASSWWGSYEQYF.

This chain connects TRBV20-1 to TRBJ2-7; D gene uncertain. Germline loops: CDR1 DFQATT, CDR2 SNEGSKA (reference sequence). The CDR3 is made up of 12 amino acids. Trimming stripped 0 bases from V and 3 bases from J, with 6 bases between. CDR3 coding DNA: TGCAGTGCTAGAGAATGGGACTACGAGCAGTACTTC. It is translated as CSAREWDYEQYF.